The 10 T cell receptor beta chains given below trace back to one sample, sequenced in a study of T-cell memory formation after mild COVID-19. TCRdb called the 5' RACE reads again in MiXCR, with one record for every CDR3 protein. The sample records about 350,000 distinct CDR3 sequences, approximately 15% being singletons. Sequenced sample: PBMCs or a T cell subset sorted from them (not recorded which). The receptors derive from a man between 18 and 29 years old who had mild COVID-19 (a few samples of this study predate the infection). Cell type and time point are not known.

This clonotype turned up a few times. The chain couples TRBV7-2 to TRBJ1-4; TRBD1 might be the D (6 bases). Germline V lookup: CDR1 SGHTA, CDR2 FQGNSA. V lost 1 base and J 1 base, leaving 10 bases between the germline ends. The CDR3 has 16 residues. The CDR3 nucleotides read TGTGCCAGCAGCTTAGTAGGGGGGCGAACTAATGAAAAACTGTTTTTT. Residues: CASSLVGGRTNEKLFF. Together with reference TRBV7-2 and TRBJ1-4, the CDR3 gives the full variable domain: GAGVSQSPSNKVTEKGKDVELRCDPISGHTALYWYRQSLGQGLEFLIYFQGNSAPDKSGLPSDRFSAERTGGSVSTLTIQRTQQEDSAVYLCASSLVGGRTNEKLFFGSGTQLSVL.

This clonotype was seen repeatedly, ten times or more. J is TRBJ2-1 and V is TRBV5-1; TRBD1 aligns across 8 bases. Germline trimming cut 6 bases from V and 4 bases from J; bases unmatched to any gene: 6. This CDR3 has 14 residues. The germline V gene encodes CDR1 SGHRS and CDR2 YFSETQ. The CDR3 DNA reads as TGCGCCAGCACCGAGACAGGGGATTACAATGAGCAGTTCTTC. Its protein product is CASTETGDYNEQFF.

V is TRBV30 and J is TRBJ1-1, with TRBD1 as a possible D gene (6 bases). Per germline, CDR1 GTSNPN and CDR2 SVGIG (reference sequence). The CDR3 is 14 amino acids. V lost 0 bases to trimming and J lost 4 bases, with 12 bases between them. The CDR3 sequence: CAWSVPGGTTEAFF. DNA of the CDR3: TGTGCCTGGAGTGTACCCGGGGGCACCACTGAAGCTTTCTTT.

The chain has TRBV6-6 and TRBJ1-3; D uncertain. Per germline, CDR1 MNHNY and CDR2 SVGAGI (reference sequence). V lost 2 bases to trimming and J lost 3 bases, with 11 bases between them. This CDR3 comprises 15 residues. DNA of the CDR3: TGTGCCAGCAGTTACCCGACGGCCAGTGGAAACACCATATATTTT. Its protein is CASSYPTASGNTIYF.

This rearrangement joins TRBV10-3 to TRBJ1-5; D is unresolved. The CDR3 contains 14 residues. Germline values: CDR1 ENHRY, CDR2 SYGVKD. V lost 4 bases to trimming and J lost 1 base, with 8 bases between them. The CDR3 reads CAISAAGSNQPQHF. CDR3 DNA: TGTGCCATCAGTGCAGCGGGAAGCAATCAGCCCCAGCATTTT.

This clonotype came up many times. The chain links TRBV7-3 to TRBJ2-3; no firm D call. V was shortened by 3 bases and J by 3 bases, with 4 bases between the two germline ends. Germline V gene sequence: CDR1 SGHTA, CDR2 FQGTGA. This CDR3 is 12 amino acids long. The CDR3 is CASSLGTDTQYF. CDR3 nucleotide sequence: TGTGCCAGCAGCTTGGGTACAGATACGCAGTATTTT.

This clonotype has a count of ten or more. The chain has TRBV4-3 and TRBJ2-1; D is ambiguous. Trimming left V 0 bases short and J 0 bases short, with 6 bases between. Germline CDR1 and CDR2: LGHNA and YSLEER. This CDR3 is 15 amino acids long. The chain's CDR3 is CASSQDGYSYNEQFF. Here the CDR3 DNA reads TGCGCCAGCAGCCAAGATGGGTACTCCTACAATGAGCAGTTCTTC.

This clonotype showed up just once. The chain joins TRBV5-1 to TRBJ1-5; 9 nucleotides agree with TRBD1. V dropped 2 bases and J dropped 5; count of bases not matched to a gene: 5. Germline CDR1 reads SGHRS; CDR2 reads YFSETQ. CDR3 length: 15 amino acids. The chain's CDR3 is CASSLQGAAYQPQHF. As DNA, the CDR3 is TGCGCCAGCAGCTTACAGGGGGCTGCGTATCAGCCCCAGCATTTT.

The rearrangement uses TRBV4-2 and TRBJ2-1; tentative D call: TRBD1 (6 bases). Germline loops: CDR1 LGHNA, CDR2 YNFKEQ. This CDR3 is built from 14 residues. Trimming pared 1 base from V and 7 bases from J, leaving 11 bases between. CDR3 sequence reads: CASSQGGPGNEQFF. DNA for the CDR3: TGTGCCAGCAGCCAAGGGGGGCCCGGGAATGAGCAGTTCTTC.

This sequence joins TRBV4-3 and TRBJ2-3, with D maybe TRBD1 (5 bases). The V gene's germline CDR1 is LGHNA and CDR2 YSLEER. This CDR3 is built from 14 residues. Between the trimmed V and J ends, which lost 0 bases and 4 bases, there was a span of 8 bases. The CDR3 protein is CASSQDRGPDTQYF. CDR3 coding DNA: TGCGCCAGCAGCCAAGATAGGGGCCCAGATACGCAGTATTTT.